This TCR beta chain was identified in a study of blood T cell repertoires in COVID-19. Study overall: Samples representing acute and convalescent COVID-19 were sourced from the United States, Italy and Spain.

Donors were grouped by their self-reported clinical history. Two consecutive negative NP/OP PCR tests, clearance, or resolved symptoms defined Cohort 3 recovery. Assay: immunoSEQ multiplex PCR; the TCRdb copy retains only in-frame clones and omits some. The sample holds a few hundred thousand clones; roughly 90% are singletons and the top ten take about 0.93%. J was trimmed by 3 bases and V by 0 bases; bases with no gene match: 6. The CDR3 is 17 amino acids. CDR1 and CDR2 from the germline V gene are MGHDK and SYGVNS. This receptor was identified in a woman aged 30 to 39 who had recovered from COVID-19. Input material: PBMCs or T cells enriched from blood (not recorded which). The chain couples TRBV25-1 to TRBJ2-2, with 8 nucleotides matching TRBD1. The CDR3 DNA follows: TGTGCCAGCAGTGAATATACAGGACAGGGATACACCGGGGAGCTGTTTTTT. It yields the protein CASSEYTGQGYTGELFF.